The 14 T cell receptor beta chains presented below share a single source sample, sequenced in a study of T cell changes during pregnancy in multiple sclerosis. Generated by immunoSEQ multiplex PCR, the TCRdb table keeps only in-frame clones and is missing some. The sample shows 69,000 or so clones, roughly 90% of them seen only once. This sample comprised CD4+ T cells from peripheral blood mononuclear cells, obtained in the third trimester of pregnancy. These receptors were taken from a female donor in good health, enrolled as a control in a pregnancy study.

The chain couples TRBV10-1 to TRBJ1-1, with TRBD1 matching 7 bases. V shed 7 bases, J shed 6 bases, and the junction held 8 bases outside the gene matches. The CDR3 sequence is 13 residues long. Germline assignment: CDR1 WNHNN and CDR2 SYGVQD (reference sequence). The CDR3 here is CASKQLQGSEAFF. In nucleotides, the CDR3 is TGCGCCAGCAAACAGTTACAGGGGTCTGAAGCTTTCTTT.

DNA for the CDR3: TGTGCCAGCAGTTTCGGGACAGGGAGGAATGAAAAACTGTTTTTT. It specifies CASSFGTGRNEKLFF. V and J are TRBV6-5 and TRBJ1-4; 9 positions agree with TRBD1. Losses at the gene ends were 4 bases for V and 5 bases for J; bases not matched to a gene: 5. Germline-derived CDR1 and CDR2 are MNHEY and SVGAGI. This CDR3 is 15 amino acids long.

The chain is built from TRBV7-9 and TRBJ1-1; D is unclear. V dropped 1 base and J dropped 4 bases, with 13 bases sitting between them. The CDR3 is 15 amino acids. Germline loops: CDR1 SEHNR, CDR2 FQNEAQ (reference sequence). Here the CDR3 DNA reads TGTGCCAGCAGCTTAGAGTCGCAGGTCAGCACTGAAGCTTTCTTT. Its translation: CASSLESQVSTEAFF.

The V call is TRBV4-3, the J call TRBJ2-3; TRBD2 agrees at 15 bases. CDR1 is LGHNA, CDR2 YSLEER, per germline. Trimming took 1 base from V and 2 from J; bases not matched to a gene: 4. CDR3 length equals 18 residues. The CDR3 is CASSQAGTSGGLTDTQYF. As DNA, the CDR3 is TGCGCCAGCAGCCAAGCGGGGACTAGCGGGGGGCTCACAGATACGCAGTATTTT.

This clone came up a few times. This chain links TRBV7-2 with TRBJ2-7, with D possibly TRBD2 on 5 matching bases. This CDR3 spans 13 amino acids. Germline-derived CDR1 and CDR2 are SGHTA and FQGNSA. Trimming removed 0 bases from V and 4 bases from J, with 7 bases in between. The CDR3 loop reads CASSLARGYEQYF. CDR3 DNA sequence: TGTGCCAGCAGCTTAGCTCGGGGATACGAGCAGTACTTC.

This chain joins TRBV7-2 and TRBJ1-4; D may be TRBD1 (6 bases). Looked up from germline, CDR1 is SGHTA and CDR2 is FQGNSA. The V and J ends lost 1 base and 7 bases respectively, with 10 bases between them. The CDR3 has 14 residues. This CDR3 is CASSLEGGGEKLFF. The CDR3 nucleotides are TGTGCCAGCAGCTTAGAAGGGGGTGGTGAAAAACTGTTTTTT.

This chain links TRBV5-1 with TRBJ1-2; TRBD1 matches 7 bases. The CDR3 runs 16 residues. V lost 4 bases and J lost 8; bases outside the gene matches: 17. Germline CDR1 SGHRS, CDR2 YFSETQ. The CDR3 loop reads CASSPVQGPFLGGYTF. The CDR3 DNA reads TGCGCCAGCAGCCCTGTACAGGGGCCCTTCCTTGGAGGCTACACCTTC. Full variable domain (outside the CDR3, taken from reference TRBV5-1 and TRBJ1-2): KAGVTQTPRYLIKTRGQQVTLSCSPISGHRSVSWYQQTPGQGLQFLFEYFSETQRNKGNFPGRFSGRQFSNSRSEMNVSTLELGDSALYLCASSPVQGPFLGGYTFGSGTRLTVV.

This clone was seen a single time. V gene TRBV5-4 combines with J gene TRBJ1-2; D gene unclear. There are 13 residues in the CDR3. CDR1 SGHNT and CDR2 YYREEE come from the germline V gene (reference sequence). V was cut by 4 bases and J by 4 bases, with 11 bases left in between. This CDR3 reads CASSPGASYGYTF. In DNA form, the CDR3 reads TGTGCCAGCAGCCCGGGTGCGAGCTATGGCTACACCTTC. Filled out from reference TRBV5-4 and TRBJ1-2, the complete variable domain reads ETGVTQSPTHLIKTRGQQVTLRCSSQSGHNTVSWYQQALGQGPQFIFQYYREEENGRGNFPPRFSGLQFPNYSSELNVNALELDDSALYLCASSPGASYGYTFGSGTRLTVV.

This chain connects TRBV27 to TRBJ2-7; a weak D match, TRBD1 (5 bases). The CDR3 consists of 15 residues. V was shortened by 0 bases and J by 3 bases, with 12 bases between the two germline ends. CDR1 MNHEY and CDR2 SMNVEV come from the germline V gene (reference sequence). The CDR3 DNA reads TGTGCCAGCAGTTTATCGAACAACAGGCTCTACGAGCAGTACTTC. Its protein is CASSLSNNRLYEQYF.

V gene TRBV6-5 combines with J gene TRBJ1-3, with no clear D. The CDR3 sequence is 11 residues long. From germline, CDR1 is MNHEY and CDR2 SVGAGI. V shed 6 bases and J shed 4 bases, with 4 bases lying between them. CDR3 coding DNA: TGTGCCAGCAGCCGGGGAAACACCATATATTTT. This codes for CASSRGNTIYF.

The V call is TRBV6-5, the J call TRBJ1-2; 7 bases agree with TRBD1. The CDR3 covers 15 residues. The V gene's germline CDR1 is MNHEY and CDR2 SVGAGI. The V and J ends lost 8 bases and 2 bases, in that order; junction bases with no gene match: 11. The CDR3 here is CASGTRQGANYGYTF. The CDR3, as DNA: TGTGCCAGCGGTACCAGACAGGGAGCAAACTATGGCTACACCTTC.

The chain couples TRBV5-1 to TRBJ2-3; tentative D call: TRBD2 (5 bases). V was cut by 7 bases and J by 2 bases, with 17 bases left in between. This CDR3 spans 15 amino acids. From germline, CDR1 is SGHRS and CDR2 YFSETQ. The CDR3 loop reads CASSSRPSLTDTQYF. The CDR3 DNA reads TGCGCCAGCTCCTCCCGGCCTAGCCTCACAGATACGCAGTATTTT. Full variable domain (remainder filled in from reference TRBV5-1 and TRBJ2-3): KAGVTQTPRYLIKTRGQQVTLSCSPISGHRSVSWYQQTPGQGLQFLFEYFSETQRNKGNFPGRFSGRQFSNSRSEMNVSTLELGDSALYLCASSSRPSLTDTQYFGPGTRLTVL.

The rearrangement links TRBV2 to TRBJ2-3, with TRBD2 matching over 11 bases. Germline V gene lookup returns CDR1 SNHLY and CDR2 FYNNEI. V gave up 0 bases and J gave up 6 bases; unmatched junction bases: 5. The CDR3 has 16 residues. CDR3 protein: CASSEALAGGPDTQYF. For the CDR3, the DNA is TGTGCCAGCAGTGAAGCGCTAGCGGGGGGCCCCGATACGCAGTATTTT.

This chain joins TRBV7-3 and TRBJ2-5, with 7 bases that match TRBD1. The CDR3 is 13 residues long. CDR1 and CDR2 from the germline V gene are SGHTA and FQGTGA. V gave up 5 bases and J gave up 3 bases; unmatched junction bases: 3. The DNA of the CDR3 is TGTGCCAGCAGCCGGGACAGAGAAGAGACCCAGTACTTC. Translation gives CASSRDREETQYF.